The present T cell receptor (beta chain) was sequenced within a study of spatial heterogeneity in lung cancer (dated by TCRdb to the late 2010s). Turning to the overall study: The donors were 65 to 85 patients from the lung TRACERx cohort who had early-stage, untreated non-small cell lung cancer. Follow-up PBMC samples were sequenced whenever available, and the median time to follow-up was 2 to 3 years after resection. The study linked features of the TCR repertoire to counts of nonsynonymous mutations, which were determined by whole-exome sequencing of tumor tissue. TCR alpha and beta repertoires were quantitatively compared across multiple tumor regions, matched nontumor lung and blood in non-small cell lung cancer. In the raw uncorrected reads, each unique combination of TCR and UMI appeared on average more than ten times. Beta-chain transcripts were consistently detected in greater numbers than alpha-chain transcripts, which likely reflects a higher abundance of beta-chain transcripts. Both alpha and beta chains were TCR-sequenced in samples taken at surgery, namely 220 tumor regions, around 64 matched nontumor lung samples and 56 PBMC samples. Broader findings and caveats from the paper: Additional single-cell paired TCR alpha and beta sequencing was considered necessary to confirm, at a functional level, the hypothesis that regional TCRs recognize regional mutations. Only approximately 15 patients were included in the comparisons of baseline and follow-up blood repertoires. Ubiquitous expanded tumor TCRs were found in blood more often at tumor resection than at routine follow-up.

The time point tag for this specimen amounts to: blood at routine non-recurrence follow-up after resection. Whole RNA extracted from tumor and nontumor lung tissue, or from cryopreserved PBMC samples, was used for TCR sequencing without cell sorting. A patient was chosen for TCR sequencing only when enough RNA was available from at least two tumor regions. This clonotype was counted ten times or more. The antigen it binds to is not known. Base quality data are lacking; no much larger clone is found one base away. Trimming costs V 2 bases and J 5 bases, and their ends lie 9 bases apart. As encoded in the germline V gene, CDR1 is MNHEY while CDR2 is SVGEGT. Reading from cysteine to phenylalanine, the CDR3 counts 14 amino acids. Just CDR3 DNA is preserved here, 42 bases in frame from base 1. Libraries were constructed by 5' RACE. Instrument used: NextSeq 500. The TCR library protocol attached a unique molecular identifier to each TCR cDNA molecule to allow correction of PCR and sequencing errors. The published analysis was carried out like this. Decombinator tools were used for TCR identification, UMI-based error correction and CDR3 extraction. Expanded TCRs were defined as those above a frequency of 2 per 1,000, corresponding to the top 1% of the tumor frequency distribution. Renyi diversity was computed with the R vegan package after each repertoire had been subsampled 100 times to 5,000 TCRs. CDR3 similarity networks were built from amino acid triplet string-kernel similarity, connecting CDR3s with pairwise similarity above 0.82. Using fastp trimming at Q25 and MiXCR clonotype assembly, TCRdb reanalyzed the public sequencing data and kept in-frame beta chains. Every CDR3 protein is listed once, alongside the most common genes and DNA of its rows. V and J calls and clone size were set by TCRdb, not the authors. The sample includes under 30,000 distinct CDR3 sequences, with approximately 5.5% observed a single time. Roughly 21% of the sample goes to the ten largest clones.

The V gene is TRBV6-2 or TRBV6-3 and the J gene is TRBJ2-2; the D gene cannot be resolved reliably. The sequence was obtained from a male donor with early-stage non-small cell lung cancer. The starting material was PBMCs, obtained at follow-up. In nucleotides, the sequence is TGTGCCAGCAGTTACCTTCCGCTTACCGGGGAGCTGTTTTTT. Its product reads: CASSYLPLTGELFF.